The clone carrying this TCR beta chain has more than one count but fewer than ten. This sample is part of a study of T cells in Graves' hyperthyroidism and ophthalmopathy. Study-level background: The authors collected peripheral blood at initial diagnosis, before any treatment.

What was amplified from RNA transcripts were TCR beta CDR3 regions. An initial round of RT-PCR targeting the TCR CDR3 relied on the HTBI primer set. TCRdb itself ran the multiplex PCR reads through MiXCR, one entry per CDR3 protein. This sample carries some 690,000 distinct CDR3 sequences, 17% of them seen once, and the ten largest clones take around a sixth. Germline CDR1 WSHSY, CDR2 SAAADI. Trimming removed 0 bases at V and 6 bases at J, with 13 bases between. The CDR3 extends over 15 amino acids. Specimen: blood. This TCR came from a middle-aged man with Graves' hyperthyroidism. The chain links TRBV10-2 to TRBJ2-3; D not certain. In DNA, the CDR3 is TGCGCCAGCAGTGAGTCGAATTCATACCCCGATACGCAGTATTTT. This sequence encodes CASSESNSYPDTQYF.